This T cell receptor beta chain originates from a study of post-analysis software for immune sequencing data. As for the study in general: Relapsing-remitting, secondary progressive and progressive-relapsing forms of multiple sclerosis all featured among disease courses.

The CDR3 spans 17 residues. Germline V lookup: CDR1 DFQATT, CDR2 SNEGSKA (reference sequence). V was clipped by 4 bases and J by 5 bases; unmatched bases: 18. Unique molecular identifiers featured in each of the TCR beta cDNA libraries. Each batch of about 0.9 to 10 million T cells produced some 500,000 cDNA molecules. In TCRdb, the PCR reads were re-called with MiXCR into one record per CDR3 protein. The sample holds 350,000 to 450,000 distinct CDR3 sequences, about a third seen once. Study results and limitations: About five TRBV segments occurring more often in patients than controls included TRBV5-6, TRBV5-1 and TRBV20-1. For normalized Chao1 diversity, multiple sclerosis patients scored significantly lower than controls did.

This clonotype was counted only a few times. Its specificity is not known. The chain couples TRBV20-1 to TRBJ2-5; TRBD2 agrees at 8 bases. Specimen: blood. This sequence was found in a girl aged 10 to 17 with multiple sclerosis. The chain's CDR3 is CSANGGTSRRVEETQYF. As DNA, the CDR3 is TGCAGTGCTAATGGGGGGACTAGTAGGAGAGTGGAGGAGACCCAGTACTTC.